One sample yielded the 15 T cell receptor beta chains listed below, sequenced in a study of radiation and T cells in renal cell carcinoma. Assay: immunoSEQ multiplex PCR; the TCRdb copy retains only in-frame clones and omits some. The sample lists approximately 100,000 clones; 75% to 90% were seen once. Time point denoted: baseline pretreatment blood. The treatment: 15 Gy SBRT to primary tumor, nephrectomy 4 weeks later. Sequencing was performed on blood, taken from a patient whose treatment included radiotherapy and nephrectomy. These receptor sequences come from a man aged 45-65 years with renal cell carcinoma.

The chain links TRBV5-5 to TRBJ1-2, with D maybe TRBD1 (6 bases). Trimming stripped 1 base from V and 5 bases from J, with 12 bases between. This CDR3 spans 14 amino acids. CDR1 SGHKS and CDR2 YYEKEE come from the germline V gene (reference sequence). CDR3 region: CASSLSGARYGYTF. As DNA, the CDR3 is TGTGCCAGCAGCTTGTCAGGGGCAAGGTATGGCTACACCTTC.

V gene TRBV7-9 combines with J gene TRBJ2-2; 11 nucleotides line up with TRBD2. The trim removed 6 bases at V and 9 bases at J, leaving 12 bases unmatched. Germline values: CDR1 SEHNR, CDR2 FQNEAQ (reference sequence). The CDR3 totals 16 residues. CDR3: CASSSTGTSGWRELFF. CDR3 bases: TGTGCCAGCAGTAGCACCGGGACTAGCGGCTGGCGGGAGCTGTTTTTT.

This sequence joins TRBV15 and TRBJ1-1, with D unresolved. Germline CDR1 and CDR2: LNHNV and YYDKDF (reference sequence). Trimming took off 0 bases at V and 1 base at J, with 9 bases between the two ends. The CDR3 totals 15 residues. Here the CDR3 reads CATSRDGGGNTEAFF. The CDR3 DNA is TGTGCCACCAGCAGAGATGGTGGCGGGAACACTGAAGCTTTCTTT.

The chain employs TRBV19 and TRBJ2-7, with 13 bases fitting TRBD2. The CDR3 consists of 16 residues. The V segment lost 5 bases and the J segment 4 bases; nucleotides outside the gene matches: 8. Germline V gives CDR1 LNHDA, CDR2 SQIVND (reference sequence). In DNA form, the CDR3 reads TGTGCCAGTAGTTCGTGGACTAGCGGGAGTCGGTACGAGCAGTACTTC. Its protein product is CASSSWTSGSRYEQYF.

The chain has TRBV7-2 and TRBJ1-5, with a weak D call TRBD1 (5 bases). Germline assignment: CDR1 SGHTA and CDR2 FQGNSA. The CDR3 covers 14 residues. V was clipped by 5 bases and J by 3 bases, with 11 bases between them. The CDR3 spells CASSIDSTNQPQHF. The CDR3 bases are TGTGCCAGCAGCATAGACAGCACCAATCAGCCCCAGCATTTT.

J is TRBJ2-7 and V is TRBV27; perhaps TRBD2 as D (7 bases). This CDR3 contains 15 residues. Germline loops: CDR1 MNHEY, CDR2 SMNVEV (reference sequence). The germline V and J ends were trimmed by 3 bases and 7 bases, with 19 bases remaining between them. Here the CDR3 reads CASSLGAGVYGEQYF. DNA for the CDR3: TGTGCCAGCAGTTTGGGGGCGGGAGTATACGGGGAGCAGTACTTC.

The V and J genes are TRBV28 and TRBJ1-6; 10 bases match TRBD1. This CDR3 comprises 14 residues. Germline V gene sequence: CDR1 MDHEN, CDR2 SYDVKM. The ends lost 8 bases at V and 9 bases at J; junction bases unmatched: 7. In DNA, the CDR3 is TGTGCCAGCCTCACCGGGACAGGGGCTTCACCCCTCCACTTT. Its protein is CASLTGTGASPLHF.

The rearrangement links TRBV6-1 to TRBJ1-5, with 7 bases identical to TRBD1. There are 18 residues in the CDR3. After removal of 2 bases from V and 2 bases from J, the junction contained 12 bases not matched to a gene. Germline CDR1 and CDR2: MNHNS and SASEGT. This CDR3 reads CASSEILFGQVGNQPQHF. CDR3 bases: TGTGCCAGCAGTGAAATTCTGTTTGGACAGGTCGGCAATCAGCCCCAGCATTTT.

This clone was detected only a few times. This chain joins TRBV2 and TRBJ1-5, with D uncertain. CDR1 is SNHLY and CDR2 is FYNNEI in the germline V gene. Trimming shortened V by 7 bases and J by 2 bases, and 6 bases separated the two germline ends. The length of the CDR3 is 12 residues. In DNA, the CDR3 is TGTGCCAGCACTAGGGGCAATCAGCCCCAGCATTTT. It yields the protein CASTRGNQPQHF. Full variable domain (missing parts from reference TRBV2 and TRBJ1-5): EPEVTQTPSHQVTQMGQEVILRCVPISNHLYFYWYRQILGQKVEFLVSFYNNEISEKSEIFDDQFSVERPDGSNFTLKIRSTKLEDSAMYFCASTRGNQPQHFGDGTRLSIL.

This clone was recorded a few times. The CDR3 bases are TGTGCCAGCAGCGTAGGTTTATTCGGCGAGGGGAGCTCTGGAAACACCATATATTTT. This translates into CASSVGLFGEGSSGNTIYF. The rearrangement joins TRBV9 to TRBJ1-3; possible D gene TRBD1, 5 bases. V lost 0 bases to trimming and J lost 0 bases, with 19 bases between them. The germline CDR1 and CDR2 sequences are SGDLS and YYNGEE. The CDR3 has 19 amino acids.

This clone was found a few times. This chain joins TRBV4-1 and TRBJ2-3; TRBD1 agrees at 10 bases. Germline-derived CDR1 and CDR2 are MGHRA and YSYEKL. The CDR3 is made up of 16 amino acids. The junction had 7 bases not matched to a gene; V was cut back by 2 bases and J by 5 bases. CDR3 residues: CASSQNRDRGLDTQYF. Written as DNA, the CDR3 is TGCGCCAGCAGCCAAAACCGGGACAGGGGATTAGATACGCAGTATTTT.

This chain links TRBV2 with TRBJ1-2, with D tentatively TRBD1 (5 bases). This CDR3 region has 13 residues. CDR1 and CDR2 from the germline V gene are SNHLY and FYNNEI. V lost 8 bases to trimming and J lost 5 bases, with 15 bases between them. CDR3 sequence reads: CASRPGRVYGYTF. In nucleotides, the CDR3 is TGTGCCAGCCGGCCCGGCAGGGTTTATGGCTACACCTTC.

The CDR3 reads CASSLWSGQGNPSYNSPLHF. CDR3 in DNA: TGTGCCAGCAGTTTATGGTCCGGACAGGGGAACCCCTCCTATAATTCACCCCTCCACTTT. The rearrangement joins TRBV28 to TRBJ1-6; 9 bases map to TRBD1. From germline, CDR1 is MDHEN and CDR2 SYDVKM. Trimming cost V 0 bases and J 0 bases; bases outside gene matches: 9. The CDR3 extends over 20 amino acids.

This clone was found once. The CDR3 DNA reads TGCGCCAGCAGCCCGGGACGGACCATCTCCAGGGGGCCGTACTTC. It specifies CASSPGRTISRGPYF. This rearrangement joins TRBV4-3 to TRBJ2-7, with 8 bases aligning to TRBD1. Germline V gives CDR1 LGHNA, CDR2 YSLEER. The CDR3 is made up of 15 amino acids. The V gene end was trimmed by 4 bases and the J gene end by 12 bases; junction bases not matched to a gene: 17.

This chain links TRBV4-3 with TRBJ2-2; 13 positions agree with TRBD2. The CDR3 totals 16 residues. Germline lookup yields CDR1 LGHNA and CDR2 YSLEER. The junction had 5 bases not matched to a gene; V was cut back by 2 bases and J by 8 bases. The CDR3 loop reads CASSQPGLAGVGELFF. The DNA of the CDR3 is TGCGCCAGCAGCCAACCAGGACTAGCGGGGGTGGGGGAGCTGTTTTTT.